This is a list of T cell receptor beta chains from one sample in a study of blood T cell repertoires in COVID-19. Sequencing used immunoSEQ multiplex PCR; TCRdb keeps in-frame clones, though not all of them. This table has some 130,000 clones, 80% to 90% appearing once. Input material: peripheral blood. All receptors come from a man in his sixties with COVID-19, enrolled during active disease. Both conserved end residues are part of each CDR3. Each record gives: J gene, D gene, V gene, clone size, CDR3 protein, CDR3 DNA. A D gene is named only where the DNA matches it firmly. The listing skips clone size in some rows; elsewhere it reads once, few, many or a size class.

>TRBJ2-1|NA|TRBV24-1|NA
CATSDRSLSASSYNEQFF
TGTGCCACCAGTGACCGAAGCTTAAGCGCGAGCTCCTACAATGAGCAGTTCTTC
>TRBJ1-5|NA|TRBV27|NA
CASSVGTANQPQHF
TGTGCCAGCAGTGTCGGGACTGCCAATCAGCCCCAGCATTTT
>TRBJ1-2|TRBD1|TRBV7-9|NA
CASSQGERTNYGYTF
TGTGCCAGCAGCCAGGGGGAGAGAACTAACTATGGCTACACCTTC
>TRBJ1-4|NA|TRBV4-2|once
CASSQDEREKLFF
TGTGCCAGCAGCCAAGATGAACGGGAAAAACTGTTTTTT
>TRBJ2-2|TRBD2|TRBV11-2|few
CASSSSLTSGGTGELFF
TGTGCCAGCAGCTCCTCTTTGACTAGCGGGGGGACCGGGGAGCTGTTTTTT
>TRBJ1-5|TRBD1|TRBV7-6|large
CASSLGDRGYQPQHF
TGTGCCAGCAGCTTAGGGGACAGGGGGTATCAGCCCCAGCATTTT
>TRBJ2-5|TRBD2|TRBV24-1|NA
CATSAGGETQYF
TGTGCCACCAGCGCGGGGGGGGAGACCCAGTACTTC
>TRBJ2-1|NA|TRBV9|NA
CASSVDPTTYNEQFF
TGTGCCAGCAGCGTAGACCCAACAACCTACAATGAGCAGTTCTTC
>TRBJ1-6|TRBD1|TRBV30|NA
CAWGTDRGNSPLHF
TGTGCCTGGGGGACCGACAGGGGGAATTCACCCCTCCACTTT
>TRBJ2-7|NA|TRBV11-3|NA
CASSLGRGLSYEQYF
TGTGCCAGCAGCTTAGGAAGGGGACTCTCCTACGAGCAGTACTTC
>TRBJ2-3|NA|TRBV7-3|NA
CASSLPSTDTQYF
TGTGCCAGCAGCTTACCGAGCACAGATACGCAGTATTTT
>TRBJ2-5|NA|TRBV21-1|NA
CASSKGVAGNRETQYF
TGTGCCAGCAGCAAAGGTGTAGCGGGGAACAGGGAGACCCAGTACTTC
>TRBJ1-4|TRBD1|TRBV2|NA
CASSRDRVSTNEKLFF
TGTGCCAGCAGCCGGGACAGGGTCTCAACTAATGAAAAACTGTTTTTT
>TRBJ1-2|TRBD1|TRBV30|NA
CAWSVGGQGTYGYTF
TGTGCCTGGAGTGTAGGTGGACAGGGGACCTATGGCTACACCTTC
>TRBJ1-1|NA|TRBV19|NA
CASSISGLNTEAFF
TGTGCCAGTAGTATTTCGGGGTTGAACACTGAAGCTTTCTTT
>TRBJ1-6|TRBD1|TRBV7-8|NA
CASSSEQGAGSPLHF
TGTGCCAGCAGCTCCGAACAGGGGGCCGGTTCACCCCTCCACTTT
>TRBJ2-5|TRBD2|TRBV18|NA
CASSRTSGGLETQYF
TGTGCCAGCTCGCGGACTAGCGGGGGATTGGAGACCCAGTACTTC
>TRBJ1-2|TRBD1|TRBV7-3|once
CASSATGQDYGYTF
TGTGCCAGCAGCGCCACCGGACAGGACTATGGCTACACCTTC
>TRBJ2-2|TRBD1|TRBV19|once
CASNQGAGELFF
TGTGCCAGTAACCAGGGGGCCGGGGAGCTGTTTTTT
>TRBJ2-6|TRBD1|TRBV2|once
CASSRDRGAGANVLTF
TGTGCCAGCAGTAGAGACAGGGGAGCGGGGGCCAACGTCCTGACTTTC
>TRBJ1-5|NA|TRBV5-1|NA
CASSLVAGGQPQHF
TGCGCCAGCAGCTTGGTCGCCGGTGGTCAGCCCCAGCATTTT
>TRBJ2-3|NA|TRBV5-1|NA
CASSPRQGTDTQYF
TGCGCCAGCAGCCCGCGACAGGGCACAGATACGCAGTATTTT
>TRBJ1-5|TRBD1|TRBV6-2/TRBV6-3|NA
CASSTTGYNQPQHF
TGTGCCAGCAGTACGACAGGGTACAATCAGCCCCAGCATTTT
>TRBJ1-5|TRBD1|TRBV6-6|once
CASRTDRGKNQPQHF
TGTGCCAGCAGGACGGACAGGGGAAAAAATCAGCCCCAGCATTTT
>TRBJ1-2|NA|TRBV29-1|NA
CSDLTDYGYTF
TGCAGCGACCTGACAGATTATGGCTACACCTTC
>TRBJ2-5|TRBD2|TRBV5-4|NA
CASSRGGAVETQYF
TGTGCCAGCAGCCGGGGGGGGGCTGTAGAGACCCAGTACTTC
>TRBJ1-3|NA|TRBV5-8|NA
CASSLGQASGNTIYF
TGTGCCAGCAGCTTGGGACAGGCCTCTGGAAACACCATATATTTT
>TRBJ2-1|TRBD1|TRBV6-2/TRBV6-3|NA
CASSTTGGRYNEQFF
TGTGCCAGCAGTACGACAGGGGGGCGGTACAATGAGCAGTTCTTC
>TRBJ2-1|NA|TRBV29-1|NA
CSVAQALEQFF
TGCAGCGTTGCCCAGGCCCTTGAGCAGTTCTTC
>TRBJ2-7|NA|TRBV5-1|NA
CASSPDTGGPYEQYF
TGCGCCAGCAGCCCCGACACGGGGGGCCCCTACGAGCAGTACTTC
>TRBJ2-4|NA|TRBV3-1/TRBV3-2|NA
CASSHLFSGELAKNIQYF
TGTGCCAGCAGCCACCTATTCTCAGGGGAACTAGCCAAAAACATTCAGTACTTC
>TRBJ1-2|TRBD1|TRBV25-1|NA
CASSDLTGLYGYTF
TGTGCCAGCAGTGACTTGACAGGGCTCTATGGCTACACCTTC
>TRBJ1-2|NA|TRBV5-1|NA
CASSPRTEVSMTGYTF
TGCGCCAGCAGCCCTAGGACGGAGGTGTCTATGACTGGCTACACCTTC
>TRBJ1-2|NA|TRBV12-3/TRBV12-4|NA
CASSDYMGGYTF
TGTGCCAGCAGTGACTATATGGGGGGCTACACCTTC
>TRBJ2-5|NA|TRBV27|NA
CASSPRDNQETQYF
TGTGCCAGCAGTCCACGGGACAACCAAGAGACCCAGTACTTC
>TRBJ1-4|TRBD1|TRBV9|NA
CASSGNRGSGEKLFF
TGTGCCAGCAGCGGCAACAGGGGTTCGGGAGAAAAACTGTTTTTT
>TRBJ1-2|NA|TRBV19|NA
CASSTSVNYGYTF
TGTGCCAGTAGTACTTCAGTTAACTATGGCTACACCTTC
>TRBJ2-7|NA|TRBV29-1|NA
CSGQTGYEQYF
TGCAGCGGACAGACAGGCTACGAGCAGTACTTC
>TRBJ1-1|TRBD1|TRBV4-2|NA
CASSHGLDRDTEAFF
TGTGCCAGCAGCCACGGACTCGACAGGGACACTGAAGCTTTCTTT
>TRBJ2-5|TRBD2|TRBV14|NA
CASSRGLAGRYQYF
TGTGCCAGCAGCCGGGGACTAGCGGGCAGATACCAGTACTTC
>TRBJ1-1|TRBD1|TRBV15|NA
CATSRGMGDDRANTEAFF
TGTGCCACCAGCAGAGGGATGGGGGATGACAGGGCGAACACTGAAGCTTTCTTT
>TRBJ1-3|TRBD1|TRBV6-5|NA
CASTRGQGAPIYF
TGTGCCAGCACTCGAGGACAGGGGGCACCCATATATTTT
>TRBJ2-4|TRBD2|TRBV30|NA
CAWSHEERGMGIQYF
TGTGCCTGGAGTCACGAGGAGCGGGGCATGGGCATTCAGTACTTC
>TRBJ1-3|NA|TRBV7-2|NA
CASSAGSSGNTIYF
TGTGCCAGCAGCGCCGGGTCCTCTGGAAACACCATATATTTT
>TRBJ1-2|TRBD1|TRBV6-5|NA
CASSYSDRGSYGYTF
TGTGCCAGCAGTTACTCGGACAGGGGTAGTTATGGCTACACCTTC
>TRBJ1-1|NA|TRBV18|NA
CASSPKRQSTEAFF
TGTGCCAGCTCGCCAAAGAGACAGAGCACTGAAGCTTTCTTT
>TRBJ2-4|NA|TRBV9|NA
CASSPPEDGLAKNIQYF
TGTGCCAGCAGCCCCCCAGAGGACGGACTAGCCAAAAACATTCAGTACTTC
>TRBJ2-7|TRBD2|TRBV5-1|NA
CASSLGGLAGGSYEQYF
TGCGCCAGCAGCTTGGGTGGACTAGCGGGGGGCTCCTACGAGCAGTACTTC
>TRBJ1-1|NA|TRBV6-6|NA
CASSQGVNTEAFF
TGTGCCAGCAGCCAAGGGGTGAACACTGAAGCTTTCTTT